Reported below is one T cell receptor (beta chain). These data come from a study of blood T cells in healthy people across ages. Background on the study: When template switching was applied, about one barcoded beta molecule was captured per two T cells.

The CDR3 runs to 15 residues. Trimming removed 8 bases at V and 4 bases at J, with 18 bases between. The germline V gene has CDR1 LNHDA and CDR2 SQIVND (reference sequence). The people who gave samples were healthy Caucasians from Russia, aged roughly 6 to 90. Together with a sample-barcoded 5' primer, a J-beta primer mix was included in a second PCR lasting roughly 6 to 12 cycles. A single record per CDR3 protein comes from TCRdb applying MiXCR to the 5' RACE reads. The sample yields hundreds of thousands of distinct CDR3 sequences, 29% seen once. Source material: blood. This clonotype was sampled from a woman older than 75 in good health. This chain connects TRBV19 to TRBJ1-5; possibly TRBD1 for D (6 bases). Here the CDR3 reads CASRHLGQLNQPQHF. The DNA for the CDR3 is TGTGCCAGTCGTCACCTCGGACAGCTTAATCAGCCCCAGCATTTT.